This TCR beta chain was identified in a study of T-cell reconstitution after alpha-beta-depleted transplantation in children. General study results and limits: It was newly produced T cells that mostly accounted for T-cell counts and diversity one year after transplant. There were some patients whose high TCRbeta diversity at day 60 came from surviving recipient T cells and thymic progenitors.

The TCRbeta library was prepared with unique molecular identifiers. TCRdb itself ran the PCR reads through MiXCR, one entry per CDR3 protein. This sample has about 240,000 distinct CDR3 sequences; roughly 23% occur once, and the top ten carry about 2.6%. This clonotype was detected many times. Its antigen is not identified. The CDR3 length is 17 residues. Germline V gives CDR1 MNHEY, CDR2 SMNVEV (reference sequence). V shed 2 bases, J shed 4 bases, and the junction held 8 bases outside the gene matches. The chain combines TRBV27 with TRBJ2-1; 10 positions agree with TRBD2. This clonotype was sampled from a girl aged 2 to 9 with Fanconi anemia, due to receive a stem cell transplant. The material was PBMCs, obtained before TCRalphabeta/CD19-depleted stem cell transplant. The CDR3 loop reads CASSLTYGTSDYNEQFF. CDR3 DNA: TGTGCCAGCAGTTTAACTTACGGGACTAGCGATTACAATGAGCAGTTCTTC.